This T cell receptor (beta chain) stems from a study of graft-versus-host responses after intestinal transplantation. Across the whole study: Induction with anti-thymocyte globulin, then tacrolimus and steroids for 2 to 3 years, was given to all recipients.

V was clipped by 2 bases and J by 8 bases; unmatched bases: 8. The CDR3 runs 16 residues. Germline lookup yields CDR1 MDHEN and CDR2 SYDVKM. Measured with immunoSEQ multiplex PCR; TCRdb has only the in-frame clones, and not every one. The sample holds tens of thousands of clones, over 85% seen once. A remark on this clone: What it binds is not known.

General study results and limits: Ileal or blood samples showed some GvH clones first, and such clones were also found in recipient marrow. Those patients showing graft-donor T cell macrochimerism displayed high graft-versus-host to host-versus-graft clonal ratios in allografts.

This receptor was obtained from a human patient who received an intestinal transplant, so some T cells may come from the graft donor. Source: PBMCs, taken 16 days after intestinal transplant. This rearrangement joins TRBV28 to TRBJ1-3; TRBD1 matches 11 bases. CDR3 residues: CASSLLGTGGRDTIYF. The DNA for the CDR3 is TGTGCCAGCAGTTTACTCGGGACAGGGGGTAGGGACACCATATATTTT.